The 9 T cell receptor beta chains listed next were all sequenced from one sample in a study of CD8+CD57+ T cells in acquired aplastic anemia. TCR beta VDJ and CDR3 profiles were obtained from a genomic DNA template. In TCRdb, the reads were re-called with MiXCR into one record per CDR3 protein. The sample holds under 150,000 distinct CDR3 sequences, approximately 41% seen once. Sequencing used sorted CD4+, CD8+, or CD8+CD57+ T cells (not recorded which) from PBMCs. These receptor sequences come from a human donor in good health, serving as a control.

The rearrangement uses TRBV29-1 and TRBJ2-7; D is ambiguous. Trimming shortened V by 0 bases and J by 1 base, and 7 bases separated the two germline ends. CDR1 SQVTM and CDR2 ANQGSEA come from the germline V gene. This CDR3 spans 13 amino acids. This chain's CDR3 is CSVEDHGSYEQYF. CDR3 in DNA: TGCAGCGTTGAAGATCACGGATCCTACGAGCAGTACTTC.

The V call is TRBV15, the J call TRBJ2-7; TRBD1 matches at 8 bases. Germline V CDR1 and CDR2: LNHNV, YYDKDF (reference sequence). With V trimmed by 5 bases and J by 10 bases, 7 bases remained unmatched. This CDR3 has 12 residues. In DNA form, the CDR3 reads TGTGCCACCAGCCCTCACGGACAGGGTCAGTACTTC. This gives the protein CATSPHGQGQYF.

This clonotype has more than one count but fewer than ten. The gene calls are TRBV2 and TRBJ1-2; D is uncertain. Germline-derived CDR1 and CDR2 are SNHLY and FYNNEI. This CDR3 region has 14 residues. Trimming removed 5 bases at V and 0 bases at J, with 10 bases between. In DNA form, the CDR3 reads TGTGCCAGCAGTCCAGCAAGTCCTAACTATGGCTACACCTTC. Translated: CASSPASPNYGYTF.

Only a few counts were recorded for this clonotype. In DNA form, the CDR3 reads TGCAGTGCCCTAGCTTCGGGGGATGATACGCAGTATTTT. Encoded protein: CSALASGDDTQYF. V is TRBV20-1 and J is TRBJ2-3; weak D call: TRBD2 (6 bases). The CDR3 has 13 amino acids. CDR1 is DFQATT and CDR2 is SNEGSKA in the germline V gene (reference sequence). V was pared by 6 bases and J by 6 bases, with 16 bases between.

This clonotype occurred many times. The chain links TRBV5-1 to TRBJ1-4; D not certain. V lost 5 bases and J lost 5, with 16 bases in between. The germline V gene has CDR1 SGHRS and CDR2 YFSETQ. The CDR3 contains 15 residues. This CDR3 is CASRMGGSLNEKLFF. Written as DNA, the CDR3 is TGCGCCAGCAGAATGGGAGGCAGCCTCAATGAAAAACTGTTTTTT.

The V call is TRBV24-1, the J call TRBJ2-1; 8 positions match TRBD1. The J segment lost 1 base and the V segment lost 5 bases, leaving 9 bases of the junction unmatched. Germline lookup yields CDR1 KGHDR and CDR2 SFDVKD. This CDR3 has 17 amino acids. The CDR3 sequence: CATSAATGTGSYNEQFF. DNA of the CDR3: TGTGCCACCAGTGCCGCGACCGGGACAGGTTCCTACAATGAGCAGTTCTTC.

In this sample, this clonotype turned up many times. The chain has TRBV19 and TRBJ2-7; tentatively, D is TRBD2 (6 bases). V was clipped by 8 bases and J by 2 bases, with 10 bases between them. Germline lookup yields CDR1 LNHDA and CDR2 SQIVND (reference sequence). The CDR3 has 12 residues. This chain's CDR3 is CASAGTPYEQYF. The CDR3 nucleotides are TGTGCCAGTGCCGGGACTCCCTACGAGCAGTACTTC.

V and J are TRBV9 and TRBJ2-7, with D tentatively TRBD1 or TRBD2 (6 bases each). V dropped 0 bases and J dropped 3 bases, with 13 bases sitting between them. The length of the CDR3 is 15 residues. Germline values: CDR1 SGDLS, CDR2 YYNGEE. The CDR3 sequence: CASSVGGAGYYEQYF. In DNA form, the CDR3 reads TGTGCCAGCAGCGTAGGGGGGGCCGGGTACTACGAGCAGTACTTC.

The V call is TRBV20-1, the J call TRBJ1-5, with TRBD1 matching 9 bases. Germline V CDR1 and CDR2: DFQATT, SNEGSKA (reference sequence). V dropped 3 bases and J dropped 5; count of bases not matched to a gene: 11. CDR3 size: 16 residues. The CDR3 loop is CSARDGGQGRDQPQHF. DNA of the CDR3: TGCAGTGCTAGGGATGGGGGACAGGGCAGGGATCAGCCCCAGCATTTT.